This T cell receptor beta chain came from a study of cytomegalovirus exposure and HLA in healthy donors (dated by TCRdb to about 2017). Some background on the complete study: According to an earlier analysis of 587 of the donors, about 179 million T cells yielded some 120 million unique TCR beta sequences and around 280 Gb of sequence data. An early release that covered 500 to 800 HLA-typed donors contained around 330 gigabases of sequencing data and tens of millions of unique TCR sequences. Of the roughly 390 genotyped donors, roughly 80% fell in the genetic ancestry cluster associated with self-reported Caucasian donors. The study aimed to test whether signatures of past pathogen exposure could be identified by cataloging public T cell receptors. Using immunosequencing, the study profiled T cell repertoires from approximately 700 subjects and related those repertoires to cytomegalovirus serostatus. In addition to the first cohort of 666 subjects, a separate validation cohort of around 110 different subjects was used. To predict cytomegalovirus infection status, the study brought together high-throughput TCR immunosequencing, statistical association of individual TCRs with disease status, and machine learning. A later analysis re-examined previously published TCR beta repertoires from more than 550 donors and added high-resolution HLA genotyping to investigate patterns of TCR occurrence. Rather than drawing on any new phenotypic data, the later analysis identified candidate immune exposures from TCR beta sequences and the way those sequences occurred across donors. To decide whether each TCR beta V gene segment behaved as functional or pseudogenic, an earlier analysis of over 500 of the donors relied on high-throughput TCR beta sequencing. Donor age, sex, ethnicity and CMV serostatus were compiled alongside the repertoire data. In a later genetic analysis, genome-wide SNP genotypes for about three fifths of the 666 donors were used, and that subset was treated as a discovery cohort. All discovery cohort repertoires had been generated using a single sequencing platform. HLA typing covered class I and class II loci at four-digit resolution. Typing coverage differed by locus: A, B, C, DRB1 and DQB1 were typed in roughly 629-630 donors, DQA1 in 522, DPA1 in 600 to 610, and DPB1 in roughly 450. About five DR-DQ haplotypes were treated as single units for association and clustering because of strong linkage in the cohort. Among about 400 genotyped donors of the cohort, an average of approximately 200,000 unique TCR beta nucleotide sequences was sequenced per donor, of which 15% to 20% were non-productive.

About this clone: Its cognate antigen has yet to be identified. Base qualities are not at hand, and no much larger clone is one base apart.

The cohort consisted of 650 to 850 healthy bone marrow donors. All cohort members were sampled while nominally healthy, although unrecorded immune exposures were likely present. The donor tested CMV seronegative and was one of the 352 seronegative cohort members. Each donor provided a peripheral blood sample, and peripheral blood mononuclear cells were used for TCR beta sequencing. Genomic DNA extraction from the blood cell samples was performed with the Qiagen DNeasy Blood Extraction Kit. The library was built by means of the immunoSEQ multiplex PCR assay. A mixture of 60 forward primers for TCR Vbeta segments and 13 reverse primers for TCR Jbeta segments was used in the multiplex PCR. The CDR3 region of rearranged TCR beta genes was amplified from genomic DNA with a multiplex PCR assay. The Illumina HiSeq System was used to sequence the amplified TCR beta libraries as 87-base-pair reads. The published analysis was carried out like this. A later analysis counted approximately 84 million unique TCR beta chains across the 550 to 700 repertoires, and some 12 million of these chains were shared by at least two donors. Raw reads were error-corrected and collapsed into unique sequences with a nearest-neighbor algorithm that merged closely related sequences to remove PCR and sequencing errors. V, D and J gene segments were assigned by aligning CDR3 sequences to IMGT reference sequences. For a sequence to be retained, at least a six-nucleotide match to both a V gene segment and a J gene segment was required. Rearrangements were classified as productive when the CDR3 lacked stop codons and remained in frame with V and J, and all other rearrangements were classified as non-productive. Following IMGT convention, CDR3 was defined as the stretch from the second conserved V-encoded cysteine to the conserved J-encoded phenylalanine. The earlier analysis of 450 to 750 of the donors excluded any sequence lacking an unambiguous match to a single V gene segment. In an earlier analysis of several hundred of the donors, V segments were called functional above 56.7% productive rearrangements and were called segregating when the between-donor standard deviation exceeded 5%. A statistical classification framework was built to diagnose cytomegalovirus status from the catalog of TCR beta chain sequences. A later analysis assigned V and J genes by comparing TCR nucleotide sequences with IMGT/GENE-DB human TR gene sequences. The TCRdist pipeline was used in a later analysis to assign CDR3 sequences and most-parsimonious VDJ recombination scenarios. In a later analysis, each TCR beta chain was defined by its CDR3 amino acid sequence together with its V-gene family, and reads without a unique V-gene family were excluded. To address suspected cross-contamination and a sequencing artifact, a later analysis removed approximately 590 highly shared, low-generation-probability nucleotide sequences. In a later analysis, a clonal expansion index for each public chain was calculated from normalized within-repertoire ranks of inferred template counts. In a later analysis, generation probabilities were computed using a VDJ recombination model fitted to out-of-frame rearrangements, and the results were checked against IGoR. In a later analysis, TCR-TCR, TCR-HLA and TCR-CMV co-occurrence was scored with hypergeometric tests, and a repertoire-size bias correction was applied to TCR pairs. A later analysis estimated false discovery rates by permuting HLA or CMV assignments 20 times. In a later analysis, co-occurring TCRs were grouped with DBSCAN, and TCRdist sequence similarity was added when clustering was performed within HLA-allele-positive subsets. For co-occurrence clustering, repertoires with fewer than 30,000 or more than 120,000 public chains were excluded, along with a handful of repertoires with anomalous nucleotide sharing. The immuneACCESS repertoire file appears here via TCRdb, limited to in-frame rearrangements. These files lack a portion of the clones; in checked studies, under half of the deficit traces to unresolved V genes, and the cause of the others is not known. That table supplies the V and J calls and clone size; D and trimming were determined from the DNA. The sample table records about 160,000 clones; around 90% of these occur just once. The ten most abundant clones make up 0.7% to 1% of the sample.

CDR1 and CDR2 were assigned from the germline V gene as MNHEY and SVGAGI. The CDR3, cysteine through phenylalanine, is 15 amino acids long. Only the CDR3 region is kept as DNA, spanning 45 bases read in frame from base 1. Clipping removes 2 bases from V and 3 bases from J, with 6 as the unmatched junction base count. Paper-wide results and their limitations: Linkage disequilibrium might explain the correlated functional status among segregating V segments, but an unknown experimental factor could not be excluded. In a later analysis, several top co-occurrence clusters were reported to appear linked to parvovirus B19, influenza, CMV and Epstein-Barr virus. V-gene and J-gene trimming of TCR beta chains was associated with a missense DCLRE1C variant in a later genetic analysis, and the association was replicated in an independent cohort. A total of fewer than 200 TCR beta chains were listed by the study as associated with cytomegalovirus. A further reported finding was that TCR beta sequences accurately predicted the HLA-A and HLA-B alleles for most subjects in the first cohort. According to a later analysis, most CMV-associated TCR beta chains appeared to be HLA-restricted, and the HLA associations seemed to be driven largely by CMV exposure. Roughly uniform sequencing depth across donors was assumed in presence/absence analyses, although this assumption may not hold. It was suggested by the authors that the approach could potentially be generalized to other disease states and immunological phenotypes. According to a later genetic analysis, donors in an Asian-associated ancestry cluster had fewer N-insertions in productive TCRs than the roughly 670-donor mean. A few of the identified cytomegalovirus-associated TCR beta chains were confirmed in vitro to be specific for cytomegalovirus antigens. Compared with equally common non-associated chains, HLA-associated TCR beta chains in a later analysis were more clonally expanded and had lower generation probabilities. The 87-base-pair reads could not distinguish some IMGT-functional V segments, including TRBV6-2 and TRBV6-3, so those segments were excluded. Broadly in line with IMGT annotations, most TCR beta V segments showed up in productive rearrangements about 87% or about 30% of the time in an earlier analysis of 587 of the donors. While some public TCRs were present in many individuals, most TCR sequences turned up only very rarely across donors. In a later analysis, the rate of TCR association differed among HLA loci, with DRB1 alleles having the most associated TCRs and HLA-C alleles having the fewest. Immune exposure information for the cohort was limited to CMV serostatus. Specific HLA alleles were associated with 18,000 or so TCR beta sequences at a false discovery rate of 0.05 in a later analysis. In this cohort, only TCR beta chains were sequenced, and detectable features were limited by the absence of alpha or paired-chain data. When HLA alleles, especially DR and DQ, strongly co-occurred, TCR associations were difficult to assign to individual alleles. A cluster of highly shared sequence variants was judged likely to be a technical artifact of the sequencing pipeline. Because counts were too low, seventeen rarely observed V segments, including chromosome 9 orphons, were excluded from the earlier analysis of several hundred of the donors. HLA typing was unavailable for some donors at each locus, so association tests used only the typed subset. The classifier was reported to diagnose cytomegalovirus status with high specificity and sensitivity in both the original cohort and the validation cohort.

The sequence derives from a woman aged 25 to 39 in good health and CMV-seronegative. Material: PBMCs. The sequence is built from TRBV6-5 and TRBJ2-7; 8 nucleotides in the junction match TRBD1. The CDR3 protein sequence reads: CASSYPGQGNYEQYF. The bases are TGTGCCAGCAGTTACCCCGGACAGGGAAACTACGAGCAGTACTTC.